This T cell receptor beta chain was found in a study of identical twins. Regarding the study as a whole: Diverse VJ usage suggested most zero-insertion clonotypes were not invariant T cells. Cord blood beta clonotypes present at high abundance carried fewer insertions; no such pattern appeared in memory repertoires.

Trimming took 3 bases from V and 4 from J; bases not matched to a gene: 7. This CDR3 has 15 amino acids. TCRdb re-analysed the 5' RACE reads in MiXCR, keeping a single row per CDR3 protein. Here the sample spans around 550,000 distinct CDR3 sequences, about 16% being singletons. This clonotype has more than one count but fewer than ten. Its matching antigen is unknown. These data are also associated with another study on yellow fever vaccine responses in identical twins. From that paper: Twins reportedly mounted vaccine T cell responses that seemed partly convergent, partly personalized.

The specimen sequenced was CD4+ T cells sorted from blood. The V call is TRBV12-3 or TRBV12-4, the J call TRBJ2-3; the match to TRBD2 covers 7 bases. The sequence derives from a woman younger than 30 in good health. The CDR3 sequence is CASSFLGGGADTQYF. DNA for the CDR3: TGTGCCAGCAGTTTCTTGGGCGGGGGTGCAGATACGCAGTATTTT.